What follows describes a single TCR beta chain. Antigen unknown. V gave up 5 bases and J gave up 1 base, with 8 bases separating them. Per germline, CDR1 SGHTA and CDR2 FQGNSA. The CDR3 consists of 13 residues. The authors used template switching to add a universal primer site and gave cDNA unique molecular identifiers. TCRdb re-called the 5' RACE reads through MiXCR, storing one row per CDR3 protein. The sample has about 790,000 distinct CDR3 sequences, 18% seen once; the top ten hold about 12%. This entry comes from a study of identical twins. Study-wide results and limits: Insertion counts were lower in abundant cord blood beta clonotypes, a trend that memory repertoires did not show.

These data were also filed under a second study, of T cells expressing NK-cell markers. That paper notes: The study drew TCR beta repertoires from sorted CD3+CD56+NKG2C+, CD3+CD56+NKG2C- and CD3+CD56-NKG2C+ T cells. In a group of several donors, dominant NKG2C+ clonotypes represented 1.0-7.0% of CD8+ T cells.

The sample consisted of PBMCs. The chain employs TRBV7-2 and TRBJ1-1; tentative D call: TRBD1 (5 bases). This TCR came from a young woman in good health. For the CDR3, the DNA is TGTGCCAGCAGCACAGACAGGAACACTGAAGCTTTCTTT. It encodes CASSTDRNTEAFF.